This entry concerns a single T cell receptor beta chain. What this receptor recognizes is not known. Nothing much larger sits one base from this clone, and base qualities are not available. Participants were included only if at least one PBMC sample before ART initiation and at least two post-ART samples were available. Every participant with HIV received treatment in the United States of America. Before DNA extraction, cryopreserved samples containing roughly 0.9-11 million PBMC were thawed and washed. At the time of the earliest PBMC sample, participants with HIV were aged between roughly 20 and 55 years. PBMC samples from each participant spanned 1-4 timepoints before ART initiation and 2-8 timepoints after ART initiation, with a median of 7 samples. Serial HIV viral load, CD4+ T-cell count, ART history and demographic data were obtained for every participant. Genomic DNA was extracted from unsorted PBMC with a Qiagen kit on a QIAcube, processed in batches of 12 samples.

This sample is part of a study of long-term antiretroviral therapy in people with HIV (dated by TCRdb to the early 2020s). Concerning the study at large: The earliest samples were collected about a decade before the 2015 WHO recommendation for immediate ART, when ART was typically delayed until CD4 counts fell. Test extractions of a monoclonal T-cell line alongside approximately 34 polyclonal samples showed no cross-contamination during QIAcube processing. Of the roughly 31 participants with HIV, eleven were female. A retrospective serial study tested whether ART initiation and durable HIV suppression were associated with changes in peripheral blood TRB repertoire composition and diversity. The cohort contributed roughly 200 cryopreserved PBMC samples from 25 to 35 adults with confirmed HIV infection, collected serially over a mean of approximately 6 years (range 1-12). General conclusions and limits of the study: Compared with controls, HIV repertoires had narrower CDR3 length ranges, and the network structure pointed to an antigen-experienced repertoire that shifted only slightly toward naive after ART. Inferences about post-ART repertoire changes are limited because no data were available on ART adherence, viral resistance or therapy changes. The samples span the years 2004 to 2017, and the ART regimens used at that time may not be as effective as current regimens. Starting ART was linked to a significant rise in TRB diversity, yet even after long-term ART the diversity remained significantly lower than in transplant donor controls. Because cell numbers in pre-ART samples were limited, unsorted PBMC were profiled instead of sorted CD4+ and CD8+ T cells. Expanded TRB clones identified before ART initiation dominated the repertoire at all time points, although this dominance fluctuated and declined in many PLHIV after ART. Limited PBMC availability meant only the TCR beta chain was sequenced, without alpha chain pairing.

The immunoSEQ hsTCRB v3.0 assay was used at survey level resolution to sequence the TRB variable region. TRB sequencing targeted a depth of about 40,000-55,000 T-cell genomes per sample. TRB libraries were pooled and sequenced on an Illumina MiSeq using a v3 150-cycle kit. Per the source publication's procedure: Analysis of repertoires was carried out in R inside a reproducible Nextflow workflow spanning QC, data transformation and analysis. LymphoSeq2, an R package for AIRR-Seq data exploration, was used to implement custom analyses. Several samples that produced fewer than 5000 total TRB sequences were removed, so under 200 HIV repertoires were analyzed. Among the roughly 190 retained HIV repertoires, about 57 were collected before ART initiation and 120 to 140 were collected after ART initiation. Each repertoire was downsampled to 5000 TRB nucleotide sequences, and summary statistics were averaged across 100 downsampling iterations. The analysis kept only TRB sequences whose CDR3 regions were at least seven amino acids long. Diversity was measured with a Shannon entropy-derived clonality score and the Gini coefficient. In repertoire networks, the top 5000 CDR3 amino acid sequences were linked whenever an edit distance of one separated two sequences. For TRB CDR3 amino acid sequences, GLIPH2 was used to predict antigen specificity groups and MHC restriction. Known CMV, EBV, HIV or tissue antigen associations were flagged by matching CDR3 amino acid sequences against VDJdb and McPAS-TCR. Pre-ART, post-ART and control groups were compared with Wilcoxon signed-rank tests and Holm-Bonferroni correction. TCRdb provides this immuneACCESS table in a form limited to in-frame rearrangements. Some clones are lacking; in checked studies, under half of them reflect an unresolved V gene, and why the rest are absent is not known. The DNA was the basis for D and trimming; V, J and clone size are from that table. For this sample there are about 21,000 clones; roughly 84% appear just once. Of the sample, about 3.4% falls within the top ten clones.

The sequence came from a woman in her fifties or sixties with HIV. The source was unsorted PBMCs, collected 1.9 years after starting antiretroviral therapy.

The DNA is as follows: TGTGCCAGTACCGACAGGGGGCGAGGATCACCCCTCCACTTT. It translates to CASTDRGRGSPLHF. The rearranged chain carries TRBV19 and TRBJ1-6, with 10 bases aligning to TRBD1. There are 14 amino acids in the CDR3, from cysteine to phenylalanine inclusive. CDR3 DNA only is kept here, 42 bases in frame from base 1. For this chain, trimming is 7 bases at the V end and 10 bases at the J end, and the number of junction bases without a gene match is 7. CDR1 and CDR2 were assigned from the germline V gene (reference sequence) as LNHDA and SQIVND.